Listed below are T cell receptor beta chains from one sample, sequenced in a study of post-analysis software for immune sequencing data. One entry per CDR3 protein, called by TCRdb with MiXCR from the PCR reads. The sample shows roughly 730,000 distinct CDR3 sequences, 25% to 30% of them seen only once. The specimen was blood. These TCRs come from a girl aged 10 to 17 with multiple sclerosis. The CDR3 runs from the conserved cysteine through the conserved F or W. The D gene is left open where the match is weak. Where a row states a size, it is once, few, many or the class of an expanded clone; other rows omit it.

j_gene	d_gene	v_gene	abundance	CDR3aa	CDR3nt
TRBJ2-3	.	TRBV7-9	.	CASSLSLSPDTQYF	TGTGCCAGCAGCTTATCCCTCTCTCCGGATACGCAGTATTTT
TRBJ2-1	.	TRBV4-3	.	CASSRYLGGASYNEQFF	TGCGCCAGCAGCCGGTATTTGGGTGGGGCCTCCTACAATGAGCAGTTCTTC
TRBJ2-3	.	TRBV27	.	CASSWMSTDTQYF	TGTGCCAGCAGTTGGATGAGCACAGATACGCAGTATTTT
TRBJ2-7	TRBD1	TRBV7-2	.	CASSSGQGFNEQYF	TGTGCCAGCAGCTCAGGACAGGGGTTCAACGAGCAGTACTTC
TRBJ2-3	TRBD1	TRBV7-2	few	CASSLTGFSTDTQYF	TGTGCCAGCAGCTTGACAGGGTTTAGCACAGATACGCAGTATTTT
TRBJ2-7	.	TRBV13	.	CASSSGLVGVYEQYF	TGTGCCAGCAGCTCGGGGCTAGTGGGAGTCTACGAGCAGTACTTC
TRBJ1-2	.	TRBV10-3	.	CAISESMAVPNYGYTF	TGTGCCATCAGTGAGTCGATGGCAGTGCCTAACTATGGCTACACCTTC
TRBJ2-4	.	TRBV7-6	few	CASSLGIARRGDIQYF	TGTGCCAGCAGCTTAGGAATAGCCCGGAGGGGGGACATTCAGTACTTC
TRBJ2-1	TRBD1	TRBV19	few	CASSPPTRGHGNEQFF	TGTGCCAGTAGCCCACCCACCAGGGGGCATGGGAATGAGCAGTTCTTC
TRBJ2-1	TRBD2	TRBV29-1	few	CSVAARLAGNYYEQFF	TGCAGCGTCGCAGCAAGGCTAGCGGGGAACTACTATGAGCAGTTCTTC
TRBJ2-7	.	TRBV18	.	CASSLMGLSGGSSYEQYF	TGTGCCAGCTCACTAATGGGGCTAAGCGGAGGAAGCTCCTACGAGCAGTACTTC
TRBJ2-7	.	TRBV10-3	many	CAISEEPGDVYEQYF	TGTGCCATCAGTGAGGAACCGGGGGACGTCTACGAGCAGTACTTC
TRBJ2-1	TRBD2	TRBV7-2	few	CASSWGGGPGEQFF	TGTGCCAGCAGCTGGGGGGGAGGGCCCGGTGAGCAGTTCTTC